This TCR beta chain was captured in a study of blood T cell repertoires in COVID-19 (TCRdb year 2020). Concerning the study at large: Samples covering the acute and convalescent phases of COVID-19 were provided by collaborators in the United States, Italy and Spain. The dataset comprised deeply sampled blood TCRbeta repertoires from subjects exposed to, actively infected with, or recovered from COVID-19. Where available, HLA class I and class II types were obtained from metadata supplied by the sample provider rather than from assay-based typing. The material from the prospective study consisted of cDNA or gDNA derived from T cells, B-cell-depleted T cells, or PBMCs. The samples were drawn from two sources: the first 160 participants of the ongoing ImmuneRACE study, and approximately 1,300 subjects contributed by 6 global collaborators. A de-identified subject ID, COVID-19 status, age in years and sex were almost always included in the sample metadata. The repertoires were made available in a free public database intended to serve as a resource for research on the immune response to SARS-CoV-2. Overall study outcomes, separate from this receptor: The amount of clinical and demographic metadata varied by source and participant and was provided uncurated.

From cysteine to phenylalanine, the CDR3 is 13 amino acids long. Solely the CDR3 DNA is kept, with 39 bases framed from the first base. TCRbeta CDR3 regions were amplified from genomic DNA using the immunoSEQ Assay, a bias-controlled multiplex PCR. Processing in the source paper ran as follows. Nucleated cell counts per sample were estimated from amplification of reference gene primers within the assay. To quantify the absolute abundance of each unique TCRbeta CDR3 rearrangement, sequence reads were collapsed and filtered. For each sample, productive Simpson clonality was calculated as the square root of Simpson's diversity index across productive rearrangements. Held by TCRdb, this immuneACCESS table contains in-frame sequences only and omits some clones. Under half of the omission traces to an unresolved V gene where checked; the cause of the rest is unknown. The V and J calls and the clone size are those of that table, but D and trimming were determined from the DNA. The sample data list under 400,000 clones, and around 89% of these were observed just once. The ten largest clones represent 1.6% of the sample.

The sample holds one count of this clone. Its antigen target is currently unknown. The sample holds no much larger clone one base away, and base qualities are not on file. One collaborating source in Seattle enrolled patients while the patients were actively infected and followed the patients over time throughout the course of disease. Collaborating institutions collected whole blood in K2EDTA tubes following their own protocols. For TCRbeta analysis, collaborators shipped samples as frozen whole blood, isolated PBMCs, or DNA extracted from either of those sample types. The V gene is TRBV21-1 and the J gene is TRBJ2-3; the table names TRBD2, a call not compared with the DNA. TRBV21-1 is a pseudogene segment. The sequencing sample was made of peripheral blood. This clonotype was obtained from a woman in her 30s with COVID-19, enrolled during active disease. The CDR3 protein sequence reads: CASSNVAADTQYF. In nucleotides, the sequence is TGTGCCAGCAGCAATGTAGCCGCCGATACGCAGTATTTT.